The clone carrying this T cell receptor beta chain occurred many times. Its antigen is not known. This sample is drawn from a study of type 1 and type 2 diabetes patients. Study-wide results and limits: In type 2 diabetes, highly-expanded CD4+ clones took a median roughly 4% of reads. Groups were not age- or gender-matched, which may bias interpretation.

Germline CDR1 SNHLY, CDR2 FYNNEI. The V and J ends lost 6 bases and 2 bases respectively, with 8 bases between them. CDR3 length: 14 residues. Approximately 9.1 milliliters of peripheral blood were collected from each participant. The PCR template was genomic DNA. A primer set of 30 forward and 13 reverse primers amplified the CDR3. TCRdb processed the multiplex PCR reads anew with MiXCR; each CDR3 protein has one entry. The table lists about 290,000 distinct CDR3 sequences, roughly 44% of them singletons, with roughly an eighth in the top ten. This clonotype was sampled from a man between 18 and 29 years old with type 2 diabetes. The J gene is TRBJ2-6, the V gene TRBV2; no reliable D call. Sequenced: peripheral blood mononuclear cells (PBMCs). The CDR3: CASRTLAGANVLTF. The CDR3 DNA is TGTGCCAGCAGAACCTTAGCTGGGGCCAACGTCCTGACTTTC.